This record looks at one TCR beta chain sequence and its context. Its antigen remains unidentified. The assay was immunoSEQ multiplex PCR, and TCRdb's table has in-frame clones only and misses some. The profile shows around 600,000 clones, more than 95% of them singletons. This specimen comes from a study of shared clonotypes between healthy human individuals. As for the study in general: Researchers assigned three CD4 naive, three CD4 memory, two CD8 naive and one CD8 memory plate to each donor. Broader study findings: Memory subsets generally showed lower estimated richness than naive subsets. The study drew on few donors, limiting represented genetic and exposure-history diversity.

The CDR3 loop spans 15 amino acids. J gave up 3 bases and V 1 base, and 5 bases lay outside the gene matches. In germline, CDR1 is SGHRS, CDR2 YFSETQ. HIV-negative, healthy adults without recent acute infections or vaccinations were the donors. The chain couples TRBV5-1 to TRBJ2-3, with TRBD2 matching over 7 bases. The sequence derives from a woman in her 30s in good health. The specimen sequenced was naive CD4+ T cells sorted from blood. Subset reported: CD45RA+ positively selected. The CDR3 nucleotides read TGCGCCAGCAGCTTGATACAGCGGGATACAGATACGCAGTATTTT. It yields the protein CASSLIQRDTDTQYF.